This TCR beta chain was sequenced for a study of T cell repertoires in cytomegalovirus infection. Study-wide context: Carrying CMV and the relevant HLA type showed in public TCR beta signatures. Findings and caveats of the study: Carriage of CMV together with the relevant HLA was identifiable through cumulative public TCR beta family frequency. Dominating the ex vivo response were TCR beta clonotypes that were CMV-specific and HLA-C-restricted.

TCRdb ran MiXCR on the reads and lists one entry per CDR3 protein. The sample holds 110,000 to 150,000 distinct CDR3 sequences, around 32% seen once. The CDR3 spans 15 residues. Trimming removed 0 bases from V and 4 bases from J, with 11 bases in between. Per germline, CDR1 MNHEY and CDR2 SMNVEV (reference sequence). On this clonotype: The antigen remains undetermined.

This chain uses TRBV27 with TRBJ2-3; D is unresolved. Sequenced here: CD8+ T cells from cultured PBMCs, sampled from culture after CMV antigen stimulation. This clonotype originated in a human donor in good health (CMV status not recorded). Some clones in this sample may be carry-over from other donors' samples. The DNA of the CDR3 is TGTGCCAGCAGTTTATCCGACATATTTCCAGATACGCAGTATTTT. This gives the protein CASSLSDIFPDTQYF.